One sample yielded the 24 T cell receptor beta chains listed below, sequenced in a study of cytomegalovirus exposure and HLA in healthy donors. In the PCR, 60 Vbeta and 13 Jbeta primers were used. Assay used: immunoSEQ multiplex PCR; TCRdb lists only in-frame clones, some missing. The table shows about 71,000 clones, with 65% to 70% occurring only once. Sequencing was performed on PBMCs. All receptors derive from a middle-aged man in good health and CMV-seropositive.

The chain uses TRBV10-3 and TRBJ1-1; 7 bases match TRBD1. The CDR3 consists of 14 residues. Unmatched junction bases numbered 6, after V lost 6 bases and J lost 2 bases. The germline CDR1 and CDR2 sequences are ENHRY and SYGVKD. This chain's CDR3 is CAIRGDRTNTEAFF. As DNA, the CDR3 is TGTGCCATCAGGGGGGACAGAACTAACACTGAAGCTTTCTTT.

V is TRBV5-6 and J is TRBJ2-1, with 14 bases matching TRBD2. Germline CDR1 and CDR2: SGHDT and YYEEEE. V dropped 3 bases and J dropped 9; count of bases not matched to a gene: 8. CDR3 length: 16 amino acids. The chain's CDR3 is CASSWRLAGGPLEQFF. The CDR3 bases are TGTGCCAGCAGCTGGAGACTAGCGGGGGGGCCACTTGAGCAGTTCTTC. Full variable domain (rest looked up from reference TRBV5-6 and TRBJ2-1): DAGVTQSPTHLIKTRGQQVTLRCSPKSGHDTVSWYQQALGQGPQFIFQYYEEEERQRGNFPDRFSGHQFPNYSSELNVNALLLGDSALYLCASSWRLAGGPLEQFFGPGTRLTVL.

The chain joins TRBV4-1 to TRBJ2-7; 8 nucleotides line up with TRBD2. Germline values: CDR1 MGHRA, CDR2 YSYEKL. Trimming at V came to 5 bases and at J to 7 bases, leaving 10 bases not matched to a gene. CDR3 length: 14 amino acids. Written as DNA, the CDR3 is TGCGCCAGCAGCTCGAGGGCGGGGGGCTGGGAGCAGTACTTC. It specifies CASSSRAGGWEQYF.

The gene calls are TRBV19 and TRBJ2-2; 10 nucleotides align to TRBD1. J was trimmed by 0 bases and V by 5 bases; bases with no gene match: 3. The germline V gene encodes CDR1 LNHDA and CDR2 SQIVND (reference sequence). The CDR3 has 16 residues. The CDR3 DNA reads TGTGCCAGTAGTTGGGGGACAGGGGCGAACACCGGGGAGCTGTTTTTT. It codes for CASSWGTGANTGELFF.

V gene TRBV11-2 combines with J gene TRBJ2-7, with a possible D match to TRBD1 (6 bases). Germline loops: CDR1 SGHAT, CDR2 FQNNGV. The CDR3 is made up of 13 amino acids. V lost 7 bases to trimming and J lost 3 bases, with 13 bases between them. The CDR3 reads CASTRGQNYEQYF. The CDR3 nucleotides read TGTGCCAGCACCCGCGGACAGAACTACGAGCAGTACTTC.

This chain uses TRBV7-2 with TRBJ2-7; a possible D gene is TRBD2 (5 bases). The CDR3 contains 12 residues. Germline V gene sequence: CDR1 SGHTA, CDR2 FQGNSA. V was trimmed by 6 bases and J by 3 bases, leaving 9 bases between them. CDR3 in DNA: TGTGCCAGCAGTCCTGGACTCTACGAGCAGTACTTC. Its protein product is CASSPGLYEQYF.

The CDR3 region is CSVAAGTGLALDYGYTF. Here the CDR3 DNA reads TGCAGCGTAGCCGCCGGGACAGGGCTCGCCTTGGACTATGGCTACACCTTC. The chain links TRBV29-1 to TRBJ1-2; 9 bases map to TRBD1. Looked up from germline, CDR1 is SQVTM and CDR2 is ANQGSEA. The CDR3 is made up of 17 amino acids. The V segment lost 6 bases and the J segment 3 bases; nucleotides outside the gene matches: 17. The full variable domain, rest sourced from reference TRBV29-1 and TRBJ1-2, is SAVISQKPSRDICQRGTSLTIQCQVDSQVTMMFWYRQQPGQSLTLIATANQGSEATYESGFVIDKFPISRPNLTFSTLTVSNMSPEDSSIYLCSVAAGTGLALDYGYTFGSGTRLTVV.

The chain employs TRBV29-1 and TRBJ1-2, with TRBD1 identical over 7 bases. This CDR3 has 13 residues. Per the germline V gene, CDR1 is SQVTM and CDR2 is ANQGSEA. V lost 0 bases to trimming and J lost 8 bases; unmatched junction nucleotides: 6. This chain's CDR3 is CSVEDRGQSGYTF. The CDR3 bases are TGCAGCGTTGAAGATAGGGGACAGAGCGGCTACACCTTC.

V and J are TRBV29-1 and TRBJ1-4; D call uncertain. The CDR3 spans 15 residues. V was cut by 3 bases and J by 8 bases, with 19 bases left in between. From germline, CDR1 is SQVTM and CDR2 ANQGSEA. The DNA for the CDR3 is TGCAGCGTTGAGGCTGGAACAGCCTGGGAGGAAAAACTGTTTTTT. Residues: CSVEAGTAWEEKLFF.

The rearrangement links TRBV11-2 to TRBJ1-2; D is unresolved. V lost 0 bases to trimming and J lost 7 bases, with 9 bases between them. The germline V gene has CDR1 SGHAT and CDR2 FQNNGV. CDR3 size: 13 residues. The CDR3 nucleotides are TGTGCCAGCAGCTTAGAAGCCATCGGTGGCTACACCTTC. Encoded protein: CASSLEAIGGYTF.

CDR3 protein: CASSLGLGVTEAFF. In DNA form, the CDR3 reads TGTGCCAGCAGCTTGGGCCTAGGGGTCACTGAAGCTTTCTTT. The rearrangement uses TRBV5-4 and TRBJ1-1; D is perhaps TRBD1 (5 bases). The V and J ends lost 0 bases and 4 bases respectively, with 10 bases between them. CDR3 length: 14 residues. The V gene's germline CDR1 is SGHNT and CDR2 YYREEE (reference sequence).

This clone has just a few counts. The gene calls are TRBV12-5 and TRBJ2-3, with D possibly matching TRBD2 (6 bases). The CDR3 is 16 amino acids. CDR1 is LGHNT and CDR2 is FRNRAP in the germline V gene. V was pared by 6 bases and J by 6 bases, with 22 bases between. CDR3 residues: CASGRSRDWDGDTQYF. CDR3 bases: TGTGCTAGTGGCCGGTCCCGGGACTGGGACGGGGATACGCAGTATTTT.

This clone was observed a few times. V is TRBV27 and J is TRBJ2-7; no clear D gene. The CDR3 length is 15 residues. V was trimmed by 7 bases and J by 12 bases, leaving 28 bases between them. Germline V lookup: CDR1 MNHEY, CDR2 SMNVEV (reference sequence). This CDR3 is CASNSPAQAKASLYF. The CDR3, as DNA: TGTGCCAGCAACTCGCCGGCGCAGGCTAAGGCCTCCCTGTACTTC.

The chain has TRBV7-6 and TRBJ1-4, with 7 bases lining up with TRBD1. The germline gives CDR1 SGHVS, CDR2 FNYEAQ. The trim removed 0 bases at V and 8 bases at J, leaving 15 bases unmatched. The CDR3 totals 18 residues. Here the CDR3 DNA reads TGTGCCAGCAGCTTAGCGACAGGGACCGGGGGAAGGGCCGAAAAACTGTTTTTT. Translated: CASSLATGTGGRAEKLFF. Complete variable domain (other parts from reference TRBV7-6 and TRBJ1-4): GAGVSQSPRYKVTKRGQDVALRCDPISGHVSLYWYRQALGQGPEFLTYFNYEAQQDKSGLPNDRFSAERPEGSISTLTIQRTEQRDSAMYRCASSLATGTGGRAEKLFFGSGTQLSVL.

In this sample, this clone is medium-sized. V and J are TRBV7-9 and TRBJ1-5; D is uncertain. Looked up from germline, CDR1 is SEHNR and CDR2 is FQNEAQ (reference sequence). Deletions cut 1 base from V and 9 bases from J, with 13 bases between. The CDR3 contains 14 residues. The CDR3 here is CASSLGHKVAPQHF. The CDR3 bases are TGTGCCAGCAGCTTAGGACACAAGGTCGCGCCCCAGCATTTT.

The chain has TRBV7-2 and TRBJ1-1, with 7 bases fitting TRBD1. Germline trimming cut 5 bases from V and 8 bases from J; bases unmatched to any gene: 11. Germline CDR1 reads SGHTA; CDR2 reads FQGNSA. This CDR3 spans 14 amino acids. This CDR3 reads CASSPGGTPLEAFF. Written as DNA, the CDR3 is TGTGCCAGCAGCCCAGGGGGGACACCTCTGGAAGCTTTCTTT.

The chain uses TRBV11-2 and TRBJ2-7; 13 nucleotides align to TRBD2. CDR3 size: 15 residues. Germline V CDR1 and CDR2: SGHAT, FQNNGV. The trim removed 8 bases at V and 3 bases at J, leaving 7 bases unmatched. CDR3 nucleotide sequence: TGTGCCAGCGAACTAGCGGGAGGGCAAGTCTACGAGCAGTACTTC. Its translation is CASELAGGQVYEQYF.

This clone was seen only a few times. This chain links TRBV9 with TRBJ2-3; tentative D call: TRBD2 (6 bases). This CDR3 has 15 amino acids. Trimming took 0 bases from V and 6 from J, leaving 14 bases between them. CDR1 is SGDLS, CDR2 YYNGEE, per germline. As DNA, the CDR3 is TGTGCCAGCAGCGTAGGGGGGAGGATCGGGGATACGCAGTATTTT. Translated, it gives CASSVGGRIGDTQYF.

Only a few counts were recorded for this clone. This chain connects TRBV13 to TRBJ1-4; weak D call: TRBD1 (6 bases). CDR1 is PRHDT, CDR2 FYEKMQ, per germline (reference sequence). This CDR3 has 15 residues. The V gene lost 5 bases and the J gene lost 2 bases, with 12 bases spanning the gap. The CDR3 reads CASSLRRGTNEKLFF. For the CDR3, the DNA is TGTGCCAGCAGCCTGCGCAGGGGTACTAATGAAAAACTGTTTTTT. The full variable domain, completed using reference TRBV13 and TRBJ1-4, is AAGVIQSPRHLIKEKRETATLKCYPIPRHDTVYWYQQGPGQDPQFLISFYEKMQSDKGSIPDRFSAQQFSDYHSELNMSSLELGDSALYFCASSLRRGTNEKLFFGSGTQLSVL.

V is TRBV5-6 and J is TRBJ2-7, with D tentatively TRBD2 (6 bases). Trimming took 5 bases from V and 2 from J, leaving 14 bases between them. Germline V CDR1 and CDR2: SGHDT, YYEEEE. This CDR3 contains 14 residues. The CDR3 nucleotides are TGTGCCAGCAGAAAGGAGGGGTCTACCTACGAGCAGTACTTC. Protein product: CASRKEGSTYEQYF.

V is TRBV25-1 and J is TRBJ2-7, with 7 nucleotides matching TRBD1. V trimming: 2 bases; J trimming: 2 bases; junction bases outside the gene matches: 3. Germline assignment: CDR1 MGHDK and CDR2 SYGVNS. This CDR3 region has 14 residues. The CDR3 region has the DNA TGTGCCAGCAGTGAAGACAGGGTAACCTACGAGCAGTACTTC. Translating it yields CASSEDRVTYEQYF.

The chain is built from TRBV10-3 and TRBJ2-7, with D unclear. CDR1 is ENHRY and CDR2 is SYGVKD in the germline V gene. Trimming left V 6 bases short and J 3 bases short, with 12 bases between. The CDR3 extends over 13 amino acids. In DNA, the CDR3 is TGTGCCATCAGGCGGCAAGGCAGCTACGAGCAGTACTTC. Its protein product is CAIRRQGSYEQYF.

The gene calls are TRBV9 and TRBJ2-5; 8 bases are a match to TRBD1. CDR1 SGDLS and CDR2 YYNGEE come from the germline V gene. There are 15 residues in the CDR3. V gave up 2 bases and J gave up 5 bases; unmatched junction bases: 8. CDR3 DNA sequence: TGTGCCAGCAGCGTCGGGACAGGAAACGGGGAGACCCAGTACTTC. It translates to CASSVGTGNGETQYF.

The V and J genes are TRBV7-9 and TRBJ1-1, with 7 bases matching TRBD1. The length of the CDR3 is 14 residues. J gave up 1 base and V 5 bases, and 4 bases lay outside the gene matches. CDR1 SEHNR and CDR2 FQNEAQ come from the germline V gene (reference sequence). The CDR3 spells CASSPGQRNTEAFF. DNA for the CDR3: TGTGCCAGCAGCCCGGGACAGAGGAACACTGAAGCTTTCTTT.